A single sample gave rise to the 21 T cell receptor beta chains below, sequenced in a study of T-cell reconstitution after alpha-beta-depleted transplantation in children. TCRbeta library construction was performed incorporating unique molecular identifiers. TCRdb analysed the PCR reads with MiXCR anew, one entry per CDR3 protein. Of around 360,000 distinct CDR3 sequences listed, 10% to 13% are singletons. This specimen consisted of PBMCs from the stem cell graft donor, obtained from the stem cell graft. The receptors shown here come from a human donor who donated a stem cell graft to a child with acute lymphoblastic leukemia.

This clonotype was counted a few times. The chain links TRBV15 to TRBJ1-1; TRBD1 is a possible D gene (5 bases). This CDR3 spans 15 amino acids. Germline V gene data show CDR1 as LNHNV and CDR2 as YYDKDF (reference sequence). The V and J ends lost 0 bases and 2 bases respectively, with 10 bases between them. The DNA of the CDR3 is TGTGCCACCAGCAGAGATACGGGGGAAAACACTGAAGCTTTCTTT. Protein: CATSRDTGENTEAFF.

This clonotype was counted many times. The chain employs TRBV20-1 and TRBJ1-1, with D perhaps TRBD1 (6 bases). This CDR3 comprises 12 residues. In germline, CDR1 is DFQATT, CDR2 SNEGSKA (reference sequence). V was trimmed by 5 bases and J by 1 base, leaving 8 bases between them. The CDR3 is CSAPQGNTEAFF. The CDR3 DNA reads TGCAGTGCTCCACAGGGGAACACTGAAGCTTTCTTT.

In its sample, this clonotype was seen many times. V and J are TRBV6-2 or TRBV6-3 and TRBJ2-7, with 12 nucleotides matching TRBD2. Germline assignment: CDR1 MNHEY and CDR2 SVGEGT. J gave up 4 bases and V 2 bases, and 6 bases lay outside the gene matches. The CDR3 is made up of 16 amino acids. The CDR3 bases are TGTGCCAGCAGTTACCCTGGACTAGCGGGAAGGTACGAGCAGTACTTC. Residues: CASSYPGLAGRYEQYF.

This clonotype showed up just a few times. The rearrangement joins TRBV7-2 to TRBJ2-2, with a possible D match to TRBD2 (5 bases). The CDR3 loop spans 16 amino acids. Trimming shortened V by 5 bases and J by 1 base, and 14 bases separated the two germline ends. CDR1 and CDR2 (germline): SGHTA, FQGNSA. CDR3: CASSLRPGRNTGELFF. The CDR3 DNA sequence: TGTGCCAGCAGCCTGCGTCCGGGAAGGAACACCGGGGAGCTGTTTTTT.

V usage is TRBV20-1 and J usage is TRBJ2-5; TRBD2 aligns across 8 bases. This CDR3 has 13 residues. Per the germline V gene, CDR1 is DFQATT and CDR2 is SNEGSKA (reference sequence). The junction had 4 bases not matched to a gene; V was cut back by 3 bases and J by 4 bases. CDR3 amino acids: CSASGRVGETQYF. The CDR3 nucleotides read TGCAGTGCTAGCGGGAGGGTGGGAGAGACCCAGTACTTC.

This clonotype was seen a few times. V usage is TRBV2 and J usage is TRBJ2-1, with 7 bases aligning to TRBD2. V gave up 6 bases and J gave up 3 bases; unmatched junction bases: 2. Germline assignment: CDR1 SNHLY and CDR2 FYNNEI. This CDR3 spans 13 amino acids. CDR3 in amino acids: CASRERGYNEQFF. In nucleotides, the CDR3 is TGTGCCAGCAGGGAGCGGGGCTACAATGAGCAGTTCTTC.

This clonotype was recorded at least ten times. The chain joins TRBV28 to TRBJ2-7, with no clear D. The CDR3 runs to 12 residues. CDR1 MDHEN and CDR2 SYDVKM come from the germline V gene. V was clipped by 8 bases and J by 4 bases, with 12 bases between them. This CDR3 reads CASQQMNYEQYF. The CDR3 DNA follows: TGTGCCAGCCAACAGATGAATTACGAGCAGTACTTC.

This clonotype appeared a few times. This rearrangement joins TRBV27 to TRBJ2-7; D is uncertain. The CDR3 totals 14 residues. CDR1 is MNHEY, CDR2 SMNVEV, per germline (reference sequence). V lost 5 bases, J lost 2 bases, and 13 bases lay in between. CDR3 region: CASSVAPHAYEQYF. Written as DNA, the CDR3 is TGTGCCAGCAGTGTTGCACCCCACGCCTACGAGCAGTACTTC.

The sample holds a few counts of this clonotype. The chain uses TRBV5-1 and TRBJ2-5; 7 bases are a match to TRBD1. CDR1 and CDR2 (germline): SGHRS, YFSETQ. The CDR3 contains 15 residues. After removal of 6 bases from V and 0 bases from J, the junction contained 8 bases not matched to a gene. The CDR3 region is CASTRTTGYQETQYF. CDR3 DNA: TGCGCCAGCACCCGAACGACAGGGTACCAAGAGACCCAGTACTTC.

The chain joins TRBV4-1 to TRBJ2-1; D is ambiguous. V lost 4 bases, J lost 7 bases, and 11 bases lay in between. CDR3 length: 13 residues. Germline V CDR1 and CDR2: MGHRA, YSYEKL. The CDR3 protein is CASSRIVMNEQFF. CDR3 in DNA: TGCGCCAGCAGCCGAATTGTAATGAATGAGCAGTTCTTC.

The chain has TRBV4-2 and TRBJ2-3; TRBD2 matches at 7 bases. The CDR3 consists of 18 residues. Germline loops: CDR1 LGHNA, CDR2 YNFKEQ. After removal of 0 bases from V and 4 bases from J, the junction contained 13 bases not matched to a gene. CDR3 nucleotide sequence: TGTGCCAGCAGCCAAGATCTTGGGGGAGGGGAGCTGGCAGATACGCAGTATTTT. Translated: CASSQDLGGGELADTQYF.

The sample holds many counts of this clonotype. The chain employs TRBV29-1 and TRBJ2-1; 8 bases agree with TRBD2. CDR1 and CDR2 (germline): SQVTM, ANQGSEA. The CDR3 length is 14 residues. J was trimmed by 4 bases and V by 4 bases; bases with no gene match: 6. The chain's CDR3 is CSVAKSGSYNEQFF. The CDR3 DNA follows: TGCAGCGTTGCCAAGAGCGGGAGTTACAATGAGCAGTTCTTC.

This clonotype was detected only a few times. The CDR3: CSAGGLAEQETQYF. The CDR3 DNA reads as TGCAGTGCTGGGGGACTAGCGGAACAAGAGACCCAGTACTTC. The gene calls are TRBV20-1 and TRBJ2-5; 11 bases agree with TRBD2. CDR3 size: 14 residues. The V gene end was trimmed by 5 bases and the J gene end by 2 bases; junction bases not matched to a gene: 4. The V gene's germline CDR1 is DFQATT and CDR2 SNEGSKA (reference sequence).

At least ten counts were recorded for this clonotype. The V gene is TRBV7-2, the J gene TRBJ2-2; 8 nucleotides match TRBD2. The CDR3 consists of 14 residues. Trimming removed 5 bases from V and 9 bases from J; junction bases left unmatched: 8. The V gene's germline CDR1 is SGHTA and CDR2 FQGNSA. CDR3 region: CASSPRTSSWELFF. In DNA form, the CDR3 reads TGTGCCAGCAGCCCCCGGACTAGCAGTTGGGAGCTGTTTTTT. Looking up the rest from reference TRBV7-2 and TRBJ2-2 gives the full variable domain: GAGVSQSPSNKVTEKGKDVELRCDPISGHTALYWYRQSLGQGLEFLIYFQGNSAPDKSGLPSDRFSAERTGGSVSTLTIQRTQQEDSAVYLCASSPRTSSWELFFGEGSRLTVL.

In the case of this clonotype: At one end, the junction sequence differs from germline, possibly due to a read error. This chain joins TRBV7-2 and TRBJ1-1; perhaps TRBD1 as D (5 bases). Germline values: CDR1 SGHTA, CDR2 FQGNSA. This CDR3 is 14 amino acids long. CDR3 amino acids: CASSWGGGGTEAFF. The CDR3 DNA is TGTGCCAGTAGCTGGGGGGGGGGTGGCACTGAAGCTTTCTTT.

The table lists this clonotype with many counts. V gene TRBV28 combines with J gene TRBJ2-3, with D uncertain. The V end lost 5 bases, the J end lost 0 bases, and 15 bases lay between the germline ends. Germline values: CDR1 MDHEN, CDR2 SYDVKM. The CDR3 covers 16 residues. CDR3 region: CASSPYFETSTDTQYF. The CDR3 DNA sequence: TGTGCCAGCAGTCCATATTTTGAGACTAGCACAGATACGCAGTATTTT.

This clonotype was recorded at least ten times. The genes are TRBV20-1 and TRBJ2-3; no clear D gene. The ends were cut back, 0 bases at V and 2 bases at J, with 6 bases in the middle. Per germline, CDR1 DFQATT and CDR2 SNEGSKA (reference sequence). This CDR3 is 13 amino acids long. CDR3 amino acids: CSARDVYTDTQYF. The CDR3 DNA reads TGCAGTGCTAGAGACGTCTACACAGATACGCAGTATTTT.

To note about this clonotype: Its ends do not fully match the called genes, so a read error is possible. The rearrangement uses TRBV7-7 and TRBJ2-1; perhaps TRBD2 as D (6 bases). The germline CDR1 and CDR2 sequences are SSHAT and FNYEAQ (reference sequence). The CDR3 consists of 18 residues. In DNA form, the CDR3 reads TGTGCTAGCAGCTTAGCTAGCGACCCTCTTGATTCCTACAATGAGCAGTTCTTC. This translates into CASSLASDPLDSYNEQFF.

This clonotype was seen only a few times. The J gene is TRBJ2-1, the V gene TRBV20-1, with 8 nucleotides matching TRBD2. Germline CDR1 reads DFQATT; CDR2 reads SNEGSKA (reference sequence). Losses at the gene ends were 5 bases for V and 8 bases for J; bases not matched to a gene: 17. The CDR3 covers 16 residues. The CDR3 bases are TGCAGTGCTCCGACCTCACTAGCGGTCAGGAGCGATGAGCAGTTCTTC. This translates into CSAPTSLAVRSDEQFF.

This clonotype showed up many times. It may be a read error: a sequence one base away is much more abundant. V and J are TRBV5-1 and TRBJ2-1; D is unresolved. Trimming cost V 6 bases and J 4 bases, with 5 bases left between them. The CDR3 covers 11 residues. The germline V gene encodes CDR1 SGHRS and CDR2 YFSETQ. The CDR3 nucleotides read TGCGCCAGCAACCTATACAATGAGCAGTTCTTC. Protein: CASNLYNEQFF.

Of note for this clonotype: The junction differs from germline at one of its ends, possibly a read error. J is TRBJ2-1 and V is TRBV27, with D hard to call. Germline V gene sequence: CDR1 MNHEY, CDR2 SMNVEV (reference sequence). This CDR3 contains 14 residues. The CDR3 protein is CASSLTNSYNEHFF. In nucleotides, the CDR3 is TGTGCCAGCAGTTTAACTAACTCCTACAATGAGCATTTCTTC.